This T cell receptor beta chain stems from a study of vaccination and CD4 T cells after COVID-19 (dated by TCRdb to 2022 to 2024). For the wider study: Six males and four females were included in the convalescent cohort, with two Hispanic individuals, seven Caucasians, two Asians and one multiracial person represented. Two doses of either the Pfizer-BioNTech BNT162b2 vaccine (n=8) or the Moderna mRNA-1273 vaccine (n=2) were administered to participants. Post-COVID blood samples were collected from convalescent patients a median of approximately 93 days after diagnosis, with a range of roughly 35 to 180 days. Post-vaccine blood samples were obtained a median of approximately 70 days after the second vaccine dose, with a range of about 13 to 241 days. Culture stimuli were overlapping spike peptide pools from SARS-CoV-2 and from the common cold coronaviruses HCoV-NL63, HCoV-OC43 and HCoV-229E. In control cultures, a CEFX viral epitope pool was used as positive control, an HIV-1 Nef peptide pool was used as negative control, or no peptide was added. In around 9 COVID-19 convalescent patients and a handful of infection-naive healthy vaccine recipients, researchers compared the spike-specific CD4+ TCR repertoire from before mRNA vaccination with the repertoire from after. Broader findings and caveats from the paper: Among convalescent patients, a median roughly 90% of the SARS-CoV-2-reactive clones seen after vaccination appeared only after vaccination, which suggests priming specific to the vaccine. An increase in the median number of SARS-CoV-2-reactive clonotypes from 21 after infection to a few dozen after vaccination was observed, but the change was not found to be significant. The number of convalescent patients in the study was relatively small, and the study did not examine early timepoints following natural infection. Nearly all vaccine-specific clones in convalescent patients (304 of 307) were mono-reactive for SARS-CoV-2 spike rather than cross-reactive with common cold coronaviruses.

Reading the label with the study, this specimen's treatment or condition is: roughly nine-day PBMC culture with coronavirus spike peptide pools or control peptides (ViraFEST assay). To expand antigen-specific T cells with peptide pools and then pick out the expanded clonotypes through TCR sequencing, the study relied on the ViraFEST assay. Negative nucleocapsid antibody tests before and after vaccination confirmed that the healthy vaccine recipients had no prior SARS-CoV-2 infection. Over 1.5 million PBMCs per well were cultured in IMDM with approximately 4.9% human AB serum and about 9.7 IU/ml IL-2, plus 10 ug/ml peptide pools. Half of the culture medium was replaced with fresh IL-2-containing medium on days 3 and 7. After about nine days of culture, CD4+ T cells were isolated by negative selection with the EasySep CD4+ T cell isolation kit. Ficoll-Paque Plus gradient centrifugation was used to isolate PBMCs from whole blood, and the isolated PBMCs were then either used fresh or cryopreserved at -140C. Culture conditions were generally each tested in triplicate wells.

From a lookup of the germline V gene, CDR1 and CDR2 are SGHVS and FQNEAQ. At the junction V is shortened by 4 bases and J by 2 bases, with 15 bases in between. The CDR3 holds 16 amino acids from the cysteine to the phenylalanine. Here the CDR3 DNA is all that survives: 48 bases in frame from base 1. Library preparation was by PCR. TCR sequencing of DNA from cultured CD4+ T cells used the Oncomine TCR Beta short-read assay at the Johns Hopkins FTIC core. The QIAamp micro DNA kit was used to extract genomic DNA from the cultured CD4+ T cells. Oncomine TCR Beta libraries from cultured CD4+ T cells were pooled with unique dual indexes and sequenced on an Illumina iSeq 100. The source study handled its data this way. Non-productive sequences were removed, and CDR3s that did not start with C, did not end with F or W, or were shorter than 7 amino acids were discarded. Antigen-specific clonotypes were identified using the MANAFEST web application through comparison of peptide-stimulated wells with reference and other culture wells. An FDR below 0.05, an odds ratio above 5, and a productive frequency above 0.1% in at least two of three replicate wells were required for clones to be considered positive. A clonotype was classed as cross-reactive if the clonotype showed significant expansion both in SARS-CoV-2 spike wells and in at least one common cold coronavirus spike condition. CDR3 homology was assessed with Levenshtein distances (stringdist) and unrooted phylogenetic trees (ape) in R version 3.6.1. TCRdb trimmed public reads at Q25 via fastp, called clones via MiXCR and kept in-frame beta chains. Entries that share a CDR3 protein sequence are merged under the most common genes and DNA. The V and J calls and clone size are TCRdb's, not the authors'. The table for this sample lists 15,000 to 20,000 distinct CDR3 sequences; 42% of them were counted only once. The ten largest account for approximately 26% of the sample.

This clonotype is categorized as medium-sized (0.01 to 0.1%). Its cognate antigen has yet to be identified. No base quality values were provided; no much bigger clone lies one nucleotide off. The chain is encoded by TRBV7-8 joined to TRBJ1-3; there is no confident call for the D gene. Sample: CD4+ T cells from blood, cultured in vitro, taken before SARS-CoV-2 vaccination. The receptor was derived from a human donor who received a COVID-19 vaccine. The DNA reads TGTGCCAGCAGCTCATCCGGGCCAGCCGCTGGAAACACCATATATTTT. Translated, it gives CASSSSGPAAGNTIYF.